This note documents a single TCR beta chain sequence. These data belong to a study of control samples from healthy donors and cancer patients. Clones were sequenced by immunoSEQ multiplex PCR, and TCRdb holds only the in-frame ones, with some missing. The table lists under 200,000 clones, roughly 94% of them singletons, with 11% to 15% in the top ten. CDR1 is SGHRS, CDR2 YFSETQ, per germline. This CDR3 has 15 amino acids. The J segment lost 2 bases and the V segment lost 4 bases, leaving 4 bases of the junction unmatched. The receptor comes from a man in his 60s with colorectal cancer. The chain has TRBV5-1 and TRBJ1-5; TRBD1 aligns across 9 bases. The specimen was PBMCs. This CDR3 is CASSKWTGGNQPQHF. In DNA form, the CDR3 reads TGCGCCAGCAGCAAGTGGACAGGGGGCAATCAGCCCCAGCATTTT.